The rows below give T cell receptor beta chains drawn from one sample of a study of CD8 T cells in ankylosing spondylitis. From the 5' RACE reads, TCRdb called clonotypes with MiXCR, one entry per CDR3 protein. The data contain hundreds of thousands of distinct CDR3 sequences, 25% to 30% of them singletons. The sample comprised blood, either unsorted or a sorted T cell fraction (not recorded which). These receptors were taken from a male donor with ankylosing spondylitis. The CDR3 runs from the conserved cysteine through the conserved F or W. Fields, in order: J gene, clone size, V gene, D gene, CDR3 DNA, CDR3 protein. A D gene is named only where the DNA matches it firmly. Only part of the rows carry a size: once, few, many, or a class if the clone is expanded.

TRBJ2-3 | . | TRBV12-3/TRBV12-4 | . | TGTGCCAGCAGTTCCCTCGCGTCCGATACGCAGTATTTT | CASSSLASDTQYF
TRBJ2-3 | few | TRBV20-1 | . | TGCAGTGCTCAGACGGGGACAGATACGCAGTATTTT | CSAQTGTDTQYF
TRBJ1-5 | . | TRBV6-1 | . | TGTGCCAGCAGCCCCCTTTTTACAGGGATGATTCCGCCCCAGCATTTT | CASSPLFTGMIPPQHF
TRBJ2-3 | . | TRBV5-1 | TRBD2 | TGTGCCAGCAGCTTAGCGGGGACGGCCGATACGCAGTATTTT | CASSLAGTADTQYF
TRBJ2-1 | many | TRBV12-5 | TRBD1 | TGTGCTAGTGGTTTGGTACTGTTCGGAAGGGGGCGACTCTACAATGAGCAGTTCTTC | CASGLVLFGRGRLYNEQFF
TRBJ1-1 | few | TRBV18 | . | TGTGCCAGCTCACCACGGCTAACAGGGTCGATTTTGGACACTGAAGCTTTCTTT | CASSPRLTGSILDTEAFF
TRBJ1-1 | few | TRBV10-2 | . | TGCGCCAGCAGTGAGAGCACCAGGGGGAACACTGAAGCTTTCTTT | CASSESTRGNTEAFF
TRBJ2-7 | few | TRBV5-1 | TRBD2 | TGCGCCAGCAGCCAAAGCGGGAGGTACTACGAGCAGTACTTC | CASSQSGRYYEQYF
TRBJ1-6 | many | TRBV20-1 | TRBD1 | TGCAGTGCTAGCGGACAGGGAAGCTCACCCCTCCACTTT | CSASGQGSSPLHF
TRBJ2-5 | few | TRBV20-1 | . | TGCAGTGCTAGGTCCCTTTTAGCCCTCCAAGAGACCCAGTACTTC | CSARSLLALQETQYF
TRBJ2-2 | . | TRBV7-9 | . | TGTGCCAGCAGCTTAGCGGCAGCCACCGGGGAGCTGTTTTTT | CASSLAAATGELFF
TRBJ2-7 | . | TRBV5-6 | TRBD2 | TGTGCCAGCAGCCCTGGCCCTAGCGGGAGGTCCTACGAGCAGTACTTC | CASSPGPSGRSYEQYF
TRBJ1-2 | . | TRBV29-1 | TRBD1 | TGCAGCGCCGACGAAGACAGGGGGGGCTACTATGGCTACACCTTC | CSADEDRGGYYGYTF
TRBJ2-1 | . | TRBV7-2 | TRBD2 | TGTGCCAGCAGCTATCTAGCGGGAGTGGGAGAGCAGTTCTTC | CASSYLAGVGEQFF
TRBJ2-1 | few | TRBV24-1 | . | TGTGCCACCAGTGATTTAGTGAGGGGAAAAAACAATGAGCAGTTCTTC | CATSDLVRGKNNEQFF
TRBJ1-6 | . | TRBV5-1 | . | TGCGCCAGCAGCTTCGGCGGCGAGTCACCCCTCCACTTT | CASSFGGESPLHF
TRBJ2-1 | . | TRBV19 | . | TGTGCCAGTAGTATTTGGAGGGCCGTCCACAATGAGCAGTTCTTC | CASSIWRAVHNEQFF
TRBJ1-6 | few | TRBV20-1 | TRBD1 | TGCAGTGCTAGGGCAACAGGGGAGGGTAATTCACCCCTCCACTTT | CSARATGEGNSPLHF
TRBJ1-6 | few | TRBV9 | . | TGTGCCAGCAGCGTCCTAGGGTGGAATTCACCCCTCCACTTT | CASSVLGWNSPLHF
TRBJ1-1 | . | TRBV12-3/TRBV12-4 | . | TGTGCCAGCAGTTCCAGGCCCGTCACTGAAGCTTTCTTT | CASSSRPVTEAFF
TRBJ2-3 | . | TRBV4-1 | TRBD2 | TGCGCCAGCAGCCAATCAACTAGCGGGAGAGGAGATACGCAGTATTTT | CASSQSTSGRGDTQYF
TRBJ2-5 | . | TRBV27 | . | TGTGCCAGCAGTTTATCAAGGACTCAAGAGACCCAGTACTTC | CASSLSRTQETQYF
TRBJ1-4 | . | TRBV25-1 | . | TGTGCCAGCAGTGACGCGCAGGGTTACACTAATGAAAAACTGTTTTTT | CASSDAQGYTNEKLFF
TRBJ1-5 | few | TRBV29-1 | TRBD1 | TGCAGCGTTAGCCAGGGGGAAGCCTTACAGCCCCAGCATTTT | CSVSQGEALQPQHF
TRBJ2-7 | . | TRBV7-2 | . | TGTGCCAGCAGCTTAGAGGGTCTCCGGGGAGAGCAGTACTTC | CASSLEGLRGEQYF
TRBJ1-5 | many | TRBV7-2 | . | TGTGCCAGCAGCCCCGAATCGATTCAGCCCCAGCATTTT | CASSPESIQPQHF
TRBJ1-5 | many | TRBV12-3/TRBV12-4 | . | TGTGCCAGCAGCTTAAACCAGCCCCAGCATTTT | CASSLNQPQHF
TRBJ2-7 | . | TRBV6-1 | . | TGTGCCAGCACTGAGACAGCCACCTACGAGCAGTACTTC | CASTETATYEQYF
TRBJ2-1 | . | TRBV7-9 | . | TGTGCCAGCAGCCCCGAGTCTATCGGTGCCTACAATGAGCAGTTCTTC | CASSPESIGAYNEQFF
TRBJ2-2 | few | TRBV6-1 | . | TGTGCCAGCAGACGACGAACTAGTGAGGTCTACACCGGGGAGCTGTTTTTT | CASRRRTSEVYTGELFF
TRBJ2-3 | few | TRBV5-4 | . | TGTGCCAGCAGCTTGAGTGGGAGTAGTGCAGATACGCAGTATTTT | CASSLSGSSADTQYF
TRBJ1-1 | few | TRBV20-1 | . | TGCAGTGCTAGAGATGCCTTATTGAACACTGAAGCTTTCTTT | CSARDALLNTEAFF
TRBJ2-3 | . | TRBV10-3 | . | TGTGCCATCAGCGGACAAGTCGCAGATACGCAGTATTTT | CAISGQVADTQYF
TRBJ2-5 | . | TRBV7-9 | . | TGTGCCAGCAGCCCCGCCGGGGGCCTGAAGACCCAGTACTTC | CASSPAGGLKTQYF
TRBJ1-1 | . | TRBV6-5 | . | TGTGCCAGCAGTAACTCAGGGTACACGGCTTTCTTT | CASSNSGYTAFF
TRBJ2-2 | . | TRBV19 | . | TGTGCCAGCCTTAGGGTCGGGAACGGGGAGCTGTTTTTT | CASLRVGNGELFF
TRBJ2-1 | few | TRBV5-1 | . | TGCGCCAGCAGCTTGGCTCGCAGGGCGGATGAGCAGTTCTTC | CASSLARRADEQFF
TRBJ1-6 | few | TRBV29-1 | TRBD1 | TGCAGCGTAAAGACAGGGTTTGATGTAAATTCACCCCTCCACTTT | CSVKTGFDVNSPLHF
TRBJ2-7 | once | TRBV6-5 | TRBD2 | TGTGCCAGCAGTTCTTCAAGCGGGAGAAGTACCGGGCAGTACTTC | CASSSSSGRSTGQYF
TRBJ2-2 | few | TRBV6-5 | . | TGTGCCAGCAGCCGTATACCGGGGGAGCTGTTTTTT | CASSRIPGELFF
TRBJ2-5 | few | TRBV7-8 | TRBD2 | TGTGCCAGCAGCTTAGGCCGGGAGGCCCAAGAGACCCAGTACTTC | CASSLGREAQETQYF
TRBJ2-7 | . | TRBV10-3 | TRBD1 | TGTGCCATCAGCAACAGGGGGAATGAGCAGTACTTC | CAISNRGNEQYF
TRBJ2-1 | . | TRBV5-1 | . | TGCGCCAGCAGCCTCCAGCGGATTTCCTACAATGAGCAGTTCTTC | CASSLQRISYNEQFF
TRBJ2-1 | . | TRBV24-1 | TRBD2 | TGTGCCACCAGTGATGTGACTAGCGGGAAATACAATGAGCAGTTCTTC | CATSDVTSGKYNEQFF
TRBJ1-5 | . | TRBV29-1 | . | TGCAGCGCTCGGAAGGACAGCAATCAGCCCCAGCATTTT | CSARKDSNQPQHF
TRBJ2-1 | many | TRBV5-1 | . | TGCGCCAGCAATTTGGCGAGACACAACAATGAGCAGTTCTTC | CASNLARHNNEQFF
TRBJ1-5 | . | TRBV6-1 | TRBD1 | TGTGCCAGCAGTGGGGCAACAGGGGGCCGAGTGCCCCAGCATTTT | CASSGATGGRVPQHF
TRBJ2-7 | few | TRBV5-1 | . | TGCGCCAGCAGTCCGGCGGGGGCGAGGTACGAGCAGTACTTC | CASSPAGARYEQYF
TRBJ2-1 | . | TRBV13 | . | TGTGCCAGCAGGTCCACGAGCTCCTACAATGAGCAGTTCTTC | CASRSTSSYNEQFF
TRBJ1-4 | . | TRBV20-1 | . | TGCAGTGCTGCCCTTCCTCCTGGTGAAAAACTGTTTTTT | CSAALPPGEKLFF
TRBJ1-1 | . | TRBV11-1 | . | TGTGCCAGCAGTTATCCAGGGCGGCGGATTGAAGCTTTCTTT | CASSYPGRRIEAFF